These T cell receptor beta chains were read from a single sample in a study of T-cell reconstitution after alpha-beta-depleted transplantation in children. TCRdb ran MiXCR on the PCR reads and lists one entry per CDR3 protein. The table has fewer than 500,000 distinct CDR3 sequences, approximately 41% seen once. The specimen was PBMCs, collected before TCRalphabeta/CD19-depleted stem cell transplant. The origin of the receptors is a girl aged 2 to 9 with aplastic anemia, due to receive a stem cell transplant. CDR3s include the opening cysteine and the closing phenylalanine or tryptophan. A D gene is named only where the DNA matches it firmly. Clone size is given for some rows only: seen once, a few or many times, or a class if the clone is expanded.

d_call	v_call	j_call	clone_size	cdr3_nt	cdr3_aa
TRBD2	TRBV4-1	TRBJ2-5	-	TGCGCCAGCAGCCAGGTAGCGGGAGGGGAAGAGACCCAGTACTTC	CASSQVAGGEETQYF
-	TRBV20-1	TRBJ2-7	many	TGCAGTGCTAGAGAGGACAGTCCGAGCTACGAGCAGTACTTC	CSAREDSPSYEQYF
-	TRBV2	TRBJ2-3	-	TGTGCCAGCATAGGCCAGGGCCCCACAGATACGCAGTATTTT	CASIGQGPTDTQYF
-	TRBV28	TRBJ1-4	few	TGTGCCAGCAATGGAATTGGGGAAAAACTGTTTTTT	CASNGIGEKLFF
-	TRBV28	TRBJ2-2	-	TGTGCCAGCAGTCTCTGGACAAAGGCCCGCGGGGAGCTGTTTTTT	CASSLWTKARGELFF
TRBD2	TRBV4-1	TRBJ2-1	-	TGCGCCAGCAGCCAAGTATCTAGCGGATCGAGCTCCTACAATGAGCAGTTCTTC	CASSQVSSGSSSYNEQFF
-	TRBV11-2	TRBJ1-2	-	TGTGCCAGCAGCTCCGACAGTCTTTATGGCTACACCTTC	CASSSDSLYGYTF
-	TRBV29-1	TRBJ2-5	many	TGCAGCGCTGACCTGACGCAAGAGACCCAGTACTTC	CSADLTQETQYF
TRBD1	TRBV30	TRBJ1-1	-	TGTGCCTTGACAGGGGTAGGGAAAAACACTGAAGCTTTCTTT	CALTGVGKNTEAFF
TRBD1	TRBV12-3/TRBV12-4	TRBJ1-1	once	TGTGCCAGCAGCCTACCCTGGACAGGTGCGGACACTGAAGCTTTCTTT	CASSLPWTGADTEAFF
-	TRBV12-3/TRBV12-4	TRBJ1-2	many	TGTGCCAGCAGTTTAATGGACAGCCCTAACTATGGCTACACCTTC	CASSLMDSPNYGYTF
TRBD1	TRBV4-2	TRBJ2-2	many	TGTGCCAGCAGCCCCCGGGACAGGGCCACCGGGGAGCTGTTTTTT	CASSPRDRATGELFF
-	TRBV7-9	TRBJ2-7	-	TGTGCCAGCAGCGGGATCAGGGGAGGGGAGCAGTACTTC	CASSGIRGGEQYF
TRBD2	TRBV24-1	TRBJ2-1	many	TGTGCCACCAGTGATATCGGACTAGCGGGGTACAATGAGCAGTTCTTC	CATSDIGLAGYNEQFF
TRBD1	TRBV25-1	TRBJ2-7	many	TGTGCCAGCAGTATTTCGACAGGGAACGAGCAGTACTTC	CASSISTGNEQYF
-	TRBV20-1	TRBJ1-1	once	TGCAGTGCTAGAGATTGGGGGCGGGAAGCTTTCTTT	CSARDWGREAFF
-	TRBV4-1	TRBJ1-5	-	TGCGCCAGCAGCCATGGCCTGTCGGGCGAGCCCCAGCATTTT	CASSHGLSGEPQHF
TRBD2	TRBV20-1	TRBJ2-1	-	TGCAGTGCTAGAGAAGGACTAGCAGCATACAATGAGCAGTTCTTC	CSAREGLAAYNEQFF
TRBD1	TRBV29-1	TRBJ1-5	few	TGCAGCGTTGAAGGGACAGGGAATCAGCCCCAGCATTTT	CSVEGTGNQPQHF
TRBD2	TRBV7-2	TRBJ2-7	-	TGTGCCAGCAGCTTAGGTCCGGGGGGGAGCGGCTACGAGCAGTACTTC	CASSLGPGGSGYEQYF
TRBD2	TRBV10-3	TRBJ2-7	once	TGTGCCATCGGGGCTAGCGGGGGCCCGGACGAGCAGTACTTC	CAIGASGGPDEQYF
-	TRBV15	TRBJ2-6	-	TGTGCCACCAGCAGAGAGTTTGGGACGGGAAGCTCTGGGGCCAACGTCCTGACTTTC	CATSREFGTGSSGANVLTF
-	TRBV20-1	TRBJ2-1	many	TGCAGTGCTAGAGTGGGGGCTATAGATGAGCAGTTCTTC	CSARVGAIDEQFF
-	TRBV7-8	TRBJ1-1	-	TGTGCCAGCAGCCAAGTAGAGGGGGGCTACACTGAAGCTTTCTTT	CASSQVEGGYTEAFF
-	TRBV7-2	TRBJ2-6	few	TGTGCCAGCAGCTTACTGCTAGCTGACCTCTTTGGGGCCAACGTCCTGACTTTC	CASSLLLADLFGANVLTF
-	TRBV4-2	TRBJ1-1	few	TGTGCCAGCAGCTCCCCAGCCGGAAACACTGAAGCTTTCTTT	CASSSPAGNTEAFF
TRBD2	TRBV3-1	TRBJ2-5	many	TGTGCCAGCAGCCACCCATTAGCGGGAGCGGGTGAGACCCAGTACTTC	CASSHPLAGAGETQYF
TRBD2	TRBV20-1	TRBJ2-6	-	TGCAGTGCTATTGTACTAGCGGGGGACTCTGGGGCCAACGTCCTGACTTTC	CSAIVLAGDSGANVLTF
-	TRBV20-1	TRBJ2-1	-	TGCAGTGCTAGTGGTGGCCTAGCGCTGGATGAGCAGTTCTTC	CSASGGLALDEQFF
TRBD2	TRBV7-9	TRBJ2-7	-	TGTGCCAGCAGCGCAGCGAGCGGGGATTACTACGAGCAGTACTTC	CASSAASGDYYEQYF
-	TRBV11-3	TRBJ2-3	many	TGTGCCAGCAGCTTAGGAGGAACCACAGATACGCAGTATTTT	CASSLGGTTDTQYF